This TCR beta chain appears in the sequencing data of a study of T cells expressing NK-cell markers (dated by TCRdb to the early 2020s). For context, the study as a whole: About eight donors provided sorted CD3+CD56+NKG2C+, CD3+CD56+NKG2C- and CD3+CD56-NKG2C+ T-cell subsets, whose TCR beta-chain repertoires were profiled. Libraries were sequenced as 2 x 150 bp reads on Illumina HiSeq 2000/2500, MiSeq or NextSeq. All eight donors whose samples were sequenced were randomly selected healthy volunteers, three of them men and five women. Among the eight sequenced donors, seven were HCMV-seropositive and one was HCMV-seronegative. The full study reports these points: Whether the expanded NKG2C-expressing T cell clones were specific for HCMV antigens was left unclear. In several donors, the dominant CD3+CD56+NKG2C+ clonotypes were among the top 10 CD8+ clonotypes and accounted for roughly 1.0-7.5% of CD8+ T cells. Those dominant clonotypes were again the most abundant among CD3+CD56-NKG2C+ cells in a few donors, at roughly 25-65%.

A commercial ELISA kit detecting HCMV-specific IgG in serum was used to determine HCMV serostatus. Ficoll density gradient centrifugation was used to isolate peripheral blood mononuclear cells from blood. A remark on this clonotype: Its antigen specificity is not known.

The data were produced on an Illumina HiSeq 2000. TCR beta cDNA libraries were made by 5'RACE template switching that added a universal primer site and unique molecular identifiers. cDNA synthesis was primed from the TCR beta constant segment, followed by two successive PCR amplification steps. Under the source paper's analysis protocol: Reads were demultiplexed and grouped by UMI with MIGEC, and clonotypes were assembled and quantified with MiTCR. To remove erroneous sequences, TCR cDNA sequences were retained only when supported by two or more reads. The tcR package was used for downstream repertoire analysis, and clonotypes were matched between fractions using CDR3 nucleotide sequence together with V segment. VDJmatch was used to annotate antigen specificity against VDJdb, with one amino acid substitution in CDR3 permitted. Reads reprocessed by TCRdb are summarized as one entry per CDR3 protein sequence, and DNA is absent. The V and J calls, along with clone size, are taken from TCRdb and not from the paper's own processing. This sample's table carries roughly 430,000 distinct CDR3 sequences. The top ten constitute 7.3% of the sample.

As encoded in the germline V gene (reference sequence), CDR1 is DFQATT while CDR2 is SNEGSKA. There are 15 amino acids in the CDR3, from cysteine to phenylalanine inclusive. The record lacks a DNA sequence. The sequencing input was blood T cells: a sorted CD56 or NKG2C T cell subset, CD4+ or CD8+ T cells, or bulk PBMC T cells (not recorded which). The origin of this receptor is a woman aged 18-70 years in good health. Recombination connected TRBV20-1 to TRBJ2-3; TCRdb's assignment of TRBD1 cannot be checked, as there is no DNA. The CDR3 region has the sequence CSARDLEQGWGTQYF.